A single sample is the source of the 29 T cell receptor beta chains below, sequenced in a study of shared clonotypes between healthy human individuals. Sequenced by immunoSEQ multiplex PCR; TCRdb stores in-frame clones only, minus some. The sample gives more than 850,000 clones, around 82% of which show up once; under 0.6% is in the top ten. Material: memory CD4+ T cells from PBMCs. Subset meaning: CD45RA-negative fraction. The source is a man aged 18-30 years in good health. Some clones in this sample may be carry-over from other donors' samples.

The chain couples TRBV15 to TRBJ2-3; 7 bases are a match to TRBD2. CDR1 is LNHNV and CDR2 is YYDKDF in the germline V gene (reference sequence). With 2 bases clipped from V and 0 bases from J, the junction kept 2 bases outside the gene matches. This CDR3 comprises 15 residues. CDR3 nucleotide sequence: TGTGCCACCAGCAGAAACGGGAGGAGCACAGATACGCAGTATTTT. As protein: CATSRNGRSTDTQYF.

This clone appeared a few times. This same CDR3 is encoded by further DNA sequences in the sample. The J gene is TRBJ1-1, the V gene TRBV29-1; a weak D match, TRBD1 (6 bases). The germline V gene has CDR1 SQVTM and CDR2 ANQGSEA. With 6 bases removed from V and 0 bases from J, the gap between germline ends came to 11 bases. This CDR3 is 13 amino acids long. This CDR3 reads CSVATGMNTEAFF. The CDR3 DNA sequence: TGCAGCGTGGCGACAGGAATGAACACTGAAGCTTTCTTT.

The gene calls are TRBV7-3 and TRBJ2-5, with no clear D. V was pared by 3 bases and J by 3 bases, with 8 bases between. The CDR3 has 13 amino acids. Germline values: CDR1 SGHTA, CDR2 FQGTGA. In DNA, the CDR3 is TGTGCCAGCAGCTTTGGCCAGAAAGAGACCCAGTACTTC. The encoded protein is CASSFGQKETQYF.

The rearrangement links TRBV4-1 to TRBJ1-5; D is undetermined. Germline values: CDR1 MGHRA, CDR2 YSYEKL. The CDR3 spans 14 residues. Trimming left V 0 bases short and J 6 bases short, with 9 bases between. The CDR3 protein is CASSQDIRGQPQHF. The CDR3 DNA reads as TGCGCCAGCAGCCAAGATATTCGGGGTCAGCCCCAGCATTTT.

Here the CDR3 reads CASSDWGISDTQYF. Written as DNA, the CDR3 is TGTGCCAGCAGTGACTGGGGAATATCAGATACGCAGTATTTT. The chain links TRBV6-4 to TRBJ2-3; D not certain. Germline V gives CDR1 MRHNA, CDR2 SNTAGT. The V gene lost 1 base and the J gene lost 4 bases, with 9 bases spanning the gap. The CDR3 runs 14 residues.

The J gene is TRBJ1-4, the V gene TRBV6-5, with D unclear. Trimming took off 6 bases at V and 0 bases at J, with 11 bases between the two ends. Germline loops: CDR1 MNHEY, CDR2 SVGAGI. The CDR3 spans 15 residues. The CDR3: CASSRRPPTNEKLFF. The CDR3 DNA reads as TGTGCCAGCAGCCGAAGGCCCCCAACTAATGAAAAACTGTTTTTT.

As to this clone: Other DNA sequences in this sample translate to the same CDR3. The V and J genes are TRBV7-9 and TRBJ2-1; D not resolved. Per germline, CDR1 SEHNR and CDR2 FQNEAQ (reference sequence). The CDR3 covers 13 residues. Trimming pared 2 bases from V and 3 bases from J, leaving 5 bases between. The CDR3 loop is CASSLIGYNEQFF. For the CDR3, the DNA is TGTGCCAGCAGCTTAATAGGCTACAATGAGCAGTTCTTC.

About this clone itself: This may arise from a read error, as a much more abundant clone is one base away. The chain joins TRBV27 to TRBJ1-5; possible D gene TRBD1, 6 bases. This CDR3 spans 13 amino acids. Germline V gene sequence: CDR1 MNHEY, CDR2 SMNVEV (reference sequence). Trimming shortened V by 2 bases and J by 4 bases, and 6 bases separated the two germline ends. CDR3 loop: CASSLQGNQPQHF. The CDR3 region has the DNA TGTGCCAGCAGTTTACAGGGGAATCAGCCCCAGCATTTT.

With regard to this clone: The identical CDR3 is also encoded by other nucleotide sequences in the sample. The rearrangement joins TRBV2 to TRBJ2-1; 8 bases line up with TRBD2. The CDR3 has 15 residues. Germline V CDR1 and CDR2: SNHLY, FYNNEI. J gave up 0 bases and V 6 bases, and 4 bases lay outside the gene matches. The CDR3 protein is CASRATSGSYNEQFF. Here the CDR3 DNA reads TGTGCCAGCAGGGCTACTAGCGGCTCCTACAATGAGCAGTTCTTC. Full variable domain (outside the CDR3, taken from reference TRBV2 and TRBJ2-1): EPEVTQTPSHQVTQMGQEVILRCVPISNHLYFYWYRQILGQKVEFLVSFYNNEISEKSEIFDDQFSVERPDGSNFTLKIRSTKLEDSAMYFCASRATSGSYNEQFFGPGTRLTVL.

In its sample, this clone was seen many times. This rearrangement joins TRBV14 to TRBJ2-1; 7 bases fit TRBD1. The CDR3 runs 16 residues. Germline values: CDR1 SGHDN, CDR2 FVKESK. V dropped 4 bases and J dropped 6; count of bases not matched to a gene: 12. CDR3 loop: CASSLRQGVRGNEQFF. CDR3 bases: TGTGCCAGCAGCCTCCGACAGGGCGTCCGAGGCAATGAGCAGTTCTTC. The complete variable domain, with remaining parts taken from reference TRBV14 and TRBJ2-1, reads EAGVTQFPSHSVIEKGQTVTLRCDPISGHDNLYWYRRVMGKEIKFLLHFVKESKQDESGMPNNRFLAERTGGTYSTLKVQPAELEDSGVYFCASSLRQGVRGNEQFFGPGTRLTVL.

V usage is TRBV4-1 and J usage is TRBJ2-7; D unclear. CDR1 MGHRA and CDR2 YSYEKL come from the germline V gene. The CDR3 extends over 16 amino acids. The ends were cut back, 4 bases at V and 2 bases at J, with 18 bases in the middle. The CDR3, as DNA: TGCGCCAGCAGCCCCCCGGGCTCGCAGGATCCCTACGAGCAGTACTTC. The encoded protein is CASSPPGSQDPYEQYF.

The V call is TRBV28, the J call TRBJ1-1, with no clear D. The ends were cut back, 6 bases at V and 1 base at J, with 12 bases in the middle. CDR1 MDHEN and CDR2 SYDVKM come from the germline V gene. This CDR3 region has 14 residues. The CDR3 loop is CASRSPGQNTEAFF. CDR3 DNA sequence: TGTGCCAGCAGATCCCCGGGCCAGAACACTGAAGCTTTCTTT.

V usage is TRBV4-1 and J usage is TRBJ2-1; 7 nucleotides line up with TRBD1. V gave up 4 bases and J gave up 14 bases; unmatched junction bases: 8. This CDR3 has 12 residues. The germline V gene encodes CDR1 MGHRA and CDR2 YSYEKL. The CDR3 loop reads CASSPRPRGKFF. The CDR3, as DNA: TGCGCCAGCAGCCCACGGCCCAGGGGGAAGTTCTTC.

Worth noting for this clone: The same CDR3 can be traced to other DNA sequences in this sample. The chain recombines TRBV5-1 with TRBJ2-6; unclear D gene. The ends were cut back, 0 bases at V and 0 bases at J, with 7 bases in the middle. Germline assignment: CDR1 SGHRS and CDR2 YFSETQ. The CDR3 loop spans 16 amino acids. CDR3 sequence reads: CASSLDGVSGANVLTF. DNA of the CDR3: TGCGCCAGCAGCTTGGATGGGGTCTCTGGGGCCAACGTCCTGACTTTC.

Turning to this clone: Other DNA sequences from this sample encode an identical CDR3 as well. J is TRBJ1-1 and V is TRBV5-1; 9 bases line up with TRBD1. Germline V lookup: CDR1 SGHRS, CDR2 YFSETQ. V lost 5 bases and J lost 0; bases outside the gene matches: 5. CDR3 size: 15 residues. CDR3 sequence (DNA): TGCGCCAGCAGTCTCACAGGGGGCGTGAACACTGAAGCTTTCTTT. Amino acid sequence: CASSLTGGVNTEAFF.

On this clone itself: The identical CDR3 is also encoded by other nucleotide sequences in the sample. This sequence joins TRBV29-1 and TRBJ1-2; D unresolved. Germline CDR1 and CDR2: SQVTM and ANQGSEA. The CDR3 has 11 amino acids. Trimming left V 3 bases short and J 3 bases short, with 5 bases between. The CDR3 is CSVDGYYGYTF. CDR3 in DNA: TGCAGCGTTGACGGATACTATGGCTACACCTTC. Together with reference TRBV29-1 and TRBJ1-2, the CDR3 gives the full variable domain: SAVISQKPSRDICQRGTSLTIQCQVDSQVTMMFWYRQQPGQSLTLIATANQGSEATYESGFVIDKFPISRPNLTFSTLTVSNMSPEDSSIYLCSVDGYYGYTFGSGTRLTVV.

This clone was detected a few times. Other DNA variants within this sample encode the same CDR3. The chain couples TRBV7-9 to TRBJ2-5, with D perhaps TRBD2 (5 bases). There are 14 residues in the CDR3. CDR1 is SEHNR, CDR2 FQNEAQ, per germline (reference sequence). V gave up 1 base and J gave up 4 bases, with 10 bases separating them. The CDR3 loop reads CASSLGRGGETQYF. CDR3 coding DNA: TGTGCCAGCAGCTTAGGACGAGGAGGAGAGACCCAGTACTTC.

The chain recombines TRBV18 with TRBJ1-2; 7 positions match TRBD1. With 3 bases clipped from V and 6 bases from J, the junction kept 4 bases outside the gene matches. CDR1 and CDR2 (germline): KGHSH, LQKENI. The CDR3 runs to 13 residues. CDR3 amino acids: CASSPIGGDGYTF. The CDR3 DNA reads TGTGCCAGCTCACCGATAGGGGGCGATGGCTACACCTTC.

The chain combines TRBV5-1 with TRBJ2-1; a possible D gene is TRBD2 (5 bases). The CDR3 is 15 amino acids. With 0 bases removed from V and 8 bases from J, the gap between germline ends came to 15 bases. Per the germline V gene, CDR1 is SGHRS and CDR2 is YFSETQ. DNA for the CDR3: TGCGCCAGCAGCTTGGGCCCCGTAGCGTTGGATGAGCAGTTCTTC. Translated: CASSLGPVALDEQFF.

This rearrangement joins TRBV9 to TRBJ1-1; tentatively, D is TRBD1 (6 bases). The ends were cut back, 4 bases at V and 3 bases at J, with 16 bases in the middle. CDR1 SGDLS and CDR2 YYNGEE come from the germline V gene. This CDR3 is 15 amino acids long. CDR3 in DNA: TGTGCCAGCAGCAACGAAAGGGGGGGTGACACTGAAGCTTTCTTT. Translation: CASSNERGGDTEAFF.

The sample holds a few counts of this clone. This sequence joins TRBV6-1 and TRBJ1-1, with TRBD1 as a possible D gene (5 bases). The CDR3 has 14 amino acids. Trimming took 7 bases from V and 4 from J, leaving 16 bases between them. Per germline, CDR1 MNHNS and CDR2 SASEGT. The CDR3 is CASMVGTFGTEAFF. The CDR3 DNA reads as TGTGCCAGCATGGTGGGGACGTTTGGCACTGAAGCTTTCTTT.

CDR3 nucleotide sequence: TGTGCCTGGAGTGATAGGGTTCGATCACCCCTCCACTTT. This translates into CAWSDRVRSPLHF. The chain couples TRBV30 to TRBJ1-6; D uncertain. CDR3 length: 13 residues. Germline CDR1 is GTSNPN and CDR2 is SVGIG (reference sequence). V lost 1 base and J lost 10, with 11 bases in between.

Comments on this clone: This may be a read error: a much more frequent sequence differs by one nucleotide. The identical CDR3 is also encoded by other nucleotide sequences in the sample. The rearrangement uses TRBV30 and TRBJ2-2, with D hard to call. V lost 0 bases, J lost 7 bases, and 3 bases lay in between. Germline loops: CDR1 GTSNPN, CDR2 SVGIG (reference sequence). The CDR3 consists of 11 residues. The chain's CDR3 is CAWSVRGELFF. CDR3 coding DNA: TGTGCCTGGAGTGTACGCGGGGAGCTGTTTTTT.

This clone has more than one count but fewer than ten. J is TRBJ2-3 and V is TRBV4-1; D not resolved. The germline gives CDR1 MGHRA, CDR2 YSYEKL. V dropped 1 base and J dropped 4 bases, with 12 bases sitting between them. CDR3 length equals 15 residues. The CDR3 DNA reads as TGCGCCAGCAGCCAAGGTCTTACCACGGCAGATACGCAGTATTTT. Protein: CASSQGLTTADTQYF.

Here the CDR3 DNA reads TGTGCCAGCACCTTAGGAGGGAGAACCCACGAGCAGTACTTC. Encoded protein: CASTLGGRTHEQYF. V is TRBV27 and J is TRBJ2-7, with TRBD2 as a possible D gene (6 bases). V gave up 7 bases and J gave up 5 bases, with 18 bases separating them. The V gene's germline CDR1 is MNHEY and CDR2 SMNVEV (reference sequence). The CDR3 sequence is 14 residues long.

In nucleotides, the CDR3 is TGCGCCAGCAGCTCGACCCGGGACAGGCAGTACTTC. This encodes CASSSTRDRQYF. The gene calls are TRBV5-1 and TRBJ2-7; TRBD1 matches at 7 bases. V shed 3 bases, J shed 9 bases, and the junction held 6 bases outside the gene matches. The CDR3 spans 12 residues. CDR1 is SGHRS and CDR2 is YFSETQ in the germline V gene.

The CDR3 sequence is CASSSAQTGSWEQYF. DNA for the CDR3: TGCGCCAGCAGCAGCGCACAGACAGGGTCTTGGGAGCAGTACTTC. The chain couples TRBV5-1 to TRBJ2-7, with TRBD1 matching over 7 bases. V shed 4 bases, J shed 7 bases, and the junction held 14 bases outside the gene matches. Germline V CDR1 and CDR2: SGHRS, YFSETQ. This CDR3 is 15 amino acids long. Using reference TRBV5-1 and TRBJ2-7 for the parts outside the CDR3, the full variable domain is KAGVTQTPRYLIKTRGQQVTLSCSPISGHRSVSWYQQTPGQGLQFLFEYFSETQRNKGNFPGRFSGRQFSNSRSEMNVSTLELGDSALYLCASSSAQTGSWEQYFGPGTRLTVT.

This chain connects TRBV5-1 to TRBJ2-3; 11 nucleotides match TRBD2. The V gene's germline CDR1 is SGHRS and CDR2 YFSETQ. The trim removed 4 bases at V and 5 bases at J, leaving 21 bases unmatched. The CDR3 totals 20 residues. The CDR3 region has the DNA TGCGCCAGCAGCCGGGCGGGGACAGGGCCGCTAGCGGGAGGAGTAGATACGCAGTATTTT. It translates to CASSRAGTGPLAGGVDTQYF.

This clone has just one count. V and J are TRBV5-4 and TRBJ2-2; 9 nucleotides line up with TRBD2. This CDR3 contains 15 residues. Trimming took 3 bases from V and 4 from J; bases not matched to a gene: 4. CDR1 SGHNT and CDR2 YYREEE come from the germline V gene (reference sequence). CDR3 bases: TGTGCCAGCAGCTGGACTAGCGACCGCACCGGGGAGCTGTTTTTT. This encodes CASSWTSDRTGELFF.